One T cell receptor (beta chain) is described in this entry. This entry is derived from a study of blood T cell repertoires in COVID-19. For the study at large: The origin of the acute and convalescent COVID-19 samples was the United States, Italy and Spain. PBMCs, B-cell-depleted T cells, or T cells provided the cDNA or gDNA that made up the material.

Germline V lookup: CDR1 SGHTA, CDR2 FQGTGA. CDR3 length equals 15 residues. V lost 5 bases and J lost 4; bases outside the gene matches: 7. How the authors handled the data: Amplification from reference gene primers served as the basis for estimated nucleated cell counts. Sequenced by immunoSEQ multiplex PCR; TCRdb stores in-frame clones only, minus some. V and J calls and clone size are copied from that table; D and trimming were computed from the DNA. The profile shows about 67,000 clones, 79% of them singletons. The sample comprised peripheral blood. The V call is TRBV7-3, the J call TRBJ1-3; TRBD1 aligns across 8 bases. The TCR originated in a woman aged 55-69 years with acute or convalescent COVID-19. The CDR3 loop reads CASSLRQGTGNTIYF. CDR3 nucleotides: TGTGCCAGCAGCCTCCGACAGGGGACGGGAAACACCATATATTTT. The full variable domain, with the rest looked up from reference TRBV7-3 and TRBJ1-3, is GAGVSQTPSNKVTEKGKYVELRCDPISGHTALYWYRQSLGQGPEFLIYFQGTGAADDSGLPNDRFFAVRPEGSVSTLKIQRTERGDSAVYLCASSLRQGTGNTIYFGEGSWLTVV.